This note documents a single TCR beta chain sequence. The table lists this clone with a count of one. Which antigen it targets is not known. Base qualities were left out, and no much larger clone turns up one base away. For this chain, trimming is 3 bases at the V end and 8 bases at the J end, and the number of junction bases without a gene match is 5. From the cysteine through the phenylalanine, the CDR3 covers 14 amino acids. The DNA shown is the 42-base CDR3, in frame from base 1. The CDR1 and CDR2 encoded by the germline V gene are SGHTA and FQGNSA. TCRbeta CDR3 regions were amplified from genomic DNA using the immunoSEQ Assay, a bias-controlled multiplex PCR. The authors processed their data as follows. Within the assay, amplification of reference gene primers was used to estimate how many nucleated cells each sample contained. To quantify the absolute abundance of each unique TCRbeta CDR3 rearrangement, sequence reads were collapsed and filtered. For each sample, productive Simpson clonality was calculated as the square root of Simpson's diversity index over productive rearrangements. The source is immuneACCESS, and TCRdb retained only in-frame sequences with V and J called. Part of the clones is not carried over; for the studies checked, unresolved V genes explain less than half of this, and the remainder is unexplained. D and trimming were read from the DNA, whereas the V and J calls and clone size are those reported in that table. This sample lists some 250,000 clones; approximately 83% were detected once. The ten largest clones capture around 25% of the sample.

Whole blood was collected in K2EDTA tubes by collaborating institutions according to the institutions' own protocols. For TCRbeta analysis, collaborator samples were shipped as frozen whole blood, as isolated PBMCs, or as DNA extracted from either sample type. This record comes from a study of blood T cell repertoires in COVID-19 (dated by TCRdb to 2020 to 2022). Describing the broader study: Samples from collaborators originated in the United States, Italy and Spain and spanned both the acute and convalescent phases of COVID-19. Samples came from the ongoing ImmuneRACE study (first 160 participants) plus 1,254 subjects from 6 global collaborators. HLA class I and class II types, where available, came from metadata supplied by the sample provider rather than from assay-based typing. The repertoires were released in a freely available public database intended as a resource for research on the immune response to SARS-CoV-2. Subjects who had been exposed to COVID-19, were actively infected with it, or had recovered from it provided the deeply sampled blood TCRbeta repertoires that made up the dataset. The material from the prospective study consisted of cDNA or gDNA derived from T cells, B-cell-depleted T cells, or PBMCs. The sample metadata nearly always contained a de-identified subject ID, COVID-19 status, age in years and sex.

The study at large found these results: The amount of clinical and demographic metadata varied by source and participant and was provided uncurated.

The sequence joins TRBV7-2 to TRBJ2-4, with 9 central nucleotides matching TRBD2. Material for sequencing was peripheral blood. This clonotype was obtained from a man in his forties with acute or convalescent COVID-19. This receptor carries the CDR3 CASSFGIAGDIQYF. The sequence in DNA is TGTGCCAGCAGCTTTGGGATAGCGGGAGACATTCAGTACTTC.